Only one count was recorded for the clone carrying this T cell receptor beta chain. Its specificity is unknown. At one end, the junction sequence differs from germline, possibly due to a read error. Unsorted bulk tissue, roughly 20-32 mg of it, served as the source for co-extraction of RNA and DNA. The data were taken from a study of tumor-infiltrating lymphocytes in primary liver carcinoma. Across the whole study: Patients were men and women aged 30 to 69 years.

The input was about 500 ng total RNA; TCR beta cDNA was made from it with a constant-region primer. Investigators got TCR beta libraries out of three nested multiplex PCR rounds, done with slightly modified ARM-PCR. Researchers ran the first two PCR rounds for roughly 10 cycles each with TRBV1-TRBV30 forward primers and a C-beta reverse primer. TCRdb independently ran MiXCR on the multiplex PCR reads; one entry per CDR3 protein. The sample lists nearly 50,000 distinct CDR3 sequences, roughly 77% seen once, with more than 25% in the top ten. This CDR3 is 15 amino acids long. Germline CDR1 reads MGHRA; CDR2 reads YSYEKL. Regarding the study as a whole: Tumor tissue displayed a significantly greater top-250-clone fraction than blood (p = 0.039). It was observed that only about 8-25% of the top clones appeared in every one of the five tumor regions.

Specimen: liver tumor tissue from sampling region 3. Subset defined: tumor region T3, left-lateral pole. This chain joins TRBV4-1 and TRBJ2-7; the D gene is possibly TRBD2 (6 bases). This TCR was sampled from a man aged 35 to 55 with primary liver carcinoma and hepatitis B virus infection. CDR3 coding DNA: TGTGCCAGCTGCCAAGATTTCCCTCCCAGCGGGGAGCAGTACTTC. Its translation is CASCQDFPPSGEQYF.